One and the same sample provided the 27 T cell receptor beta chains below, sequenced in a study of radiotherapy plus CTLA-4 blockade in lung cancer. Produced via immunoSEQ multiplex PCR; TCRdb's table is partial and in-frame only. The table includes 24,000 or so clones, 60% to 75% detected once. The material sequenced was peripheral blood, taken from a patient treated with radiotherapy plus ipilimumab. Receptor source: a human donor with non-small cell lung cancer whose response to radiotherapy plus ipilimumab could not be evaluated.

This clone has a handful of counts. The V and J genes are TRBV28 and TRBJ1-1, with a weak D call TRBD1 (6 bases). This CDR3 has 15 amino acids. The germline V and J ends were trimmed by 8 bases and 5 bases, with 21 bases remaining between them. Germline CDR1 and CDR2: MDHEN and SYDVKM. The CDR3 DNA reads TGTGCCAGCTGCCCCTCGGGGGGCGCTGGGACTGAAGCTTTCTTT. Protein product: CASCPSGGAGTEAFF.

Here the CDR3 reads CASSQARGLSGNTIYF. The CDR3 DNA reads as TGCGCCAGCAGCCAAGCCAGGGGGCTAAGTGGAAACACCATATATTTT. The gene calls are TRBV5-1 and TRBJ1-3, with 8 bases identical to TRBD1. V gave up 4 bases and J gave up 3 bases; unmatched junction bases: 9. From germline, CDR1 is SGHRS and CDR2 YFSETQ. The CDR3 has 16 residues.

The rearrangement links TRBV28 to TRBJ2-3, with a tentative D call TRBD2 (6 bases). This CDR3 is built from 13 residues. V lost 7 bases and J 9 bases, leaving 17 bases between the germline ends. Germline CDR1 MDHEN, CDR2 SYDVKM. CDR3 bases: TGTGCCAGCATCACGGGAGCAACCGGGACGCAGTATTTT. It translates to CASITGATGTQYF.

V is TRBV4-1 and J is TRBJ2-1; TRBD2 matches at 10 bases. CDR1 and CDR2 (germline): MGHRA, YSYEKL. This CDR3 is built from 17 residues. V was clipped by 3 bases and J by 2 bases; unmatched bases: 7. The CDR3 DNA is TGCGCCAGCAGCCAGGGTAGCGGGAGGAGGACCTACAATGAGCAGTTCTTC. This gives the protein CASSQGSGRRTYNEQFF.

This clone was counted between two and nine times. This chain joins TRBV6-1 and TRBJ2-3; 8 bases agree with TRBD1. CDR3 length: 15 residues. Germline V CDR1 and CDR2: MNHNS, SASEGT. V gave up 4 bases and J gave up 0 bases; unmatched junction bases: 3. CDR3 loop: CASSVQGASTDTQYF. The CDR3 DNA is TGTGCCAGCAGTGTTCAGGGGGCTAGCACAGATACGCAGTATTTT.

This clone has more than one count but fewer than ten. The V gene is TRBV7-3, the J gene TRBJ2-5; possibly TRBD2 for D (6 bases). CDR3 size: 15 residues. The V gene lost 1 base and the J gene lost 4 bases, with 13 bases spanning the gap. Germline CDR1 reads SGHTA; CDR2 reads FQGTGA. CDR3 in amino acids: CASSLNGGPGETQYF. The CDR3 DNA is TGTGCCAGCAGCTTAAATGGAGGGCCAGGAGAGACCCAGTACTTC. The full variable domain, completed using reference TRBV7-3 and TRBJ2-5, is GAGVSQTPSNKVTEKGKYVELRCDPISGHTALYWYRQSLGQGPEFLIYFQGTGAADDSGLPNDRFFAVRPEGSVSTLKIQRTERGDSAVYLCASSLNGGPGETQYFGPGTRLLVL.

The V and J genes are TRBV6-5 and TRBJ1-5; the D is unclear. The CDR3 is 15 residues long. Germline CDR1 reads MNHEY; CDR2 reads SVGAGI. Trimming took off 6 bases at V and 1 base at J, with 13 bases between the two ends. In nucleotides, the CDR3 is TGTGCCAGCAGCCTAAACATGGGCAGCAATCAGCCCCAGCATTTT. Its protein product is CASSLNMGSNQPQHF.

J is TRBJ1-5 and V is TRBV7-2; TRBD1 matches at 7 bases. This CDR3 region has 15 residues. Germline CDR1 SGHTA, CDR2 FQGNSA. The trim removed 3 bases at V and 0 bases at J, leaving 2 bases unmatched. The CDR3 sequence is CASSLPGGSNQPQHF. The CDR3 region has the DNA TGTGCCAGCAGCTTGCCAGGGGGTAGCAATCAGCCCCAGCATTTT. The full variable domain, in which reference TRBV7-2 and TRBJ1-5 provide the parts outside the CDR3, is GAGVSQSPSNKVTEKGKDVELRCDPISGHTALYWYRQSLGQGLEFLIYFQGNSAPDKSGLPSDRFSAERTGGSVSTLTIQRTQQEDSAVYLCASSLPGGSNQPQHFGDGTRLSIL.

This clone showed up just once. This rearrangement joins TRBV6-1 to TRBJ2-1; 8 nucleotides align to TRBD2. With 4 bases clipped from V and 16 bases from J, the junction kept 15 bases outside the gene matches. The CDR3 sequence is 14 residues long. The germline V gene has CDR1 MNHNS and CDR2 SASEGT. This CDR3 reads CASSVKRENPALFF. CDR3 in DNA: TGTGCCAGCAGTGTGAAGCGGGAGAATCCAGCATTATTCTTC.

The chain uses TRBV2 and TRBJ1-1; TRBD1 matches at 8 bases. The V gene's germline CDR1 is SNHLY and CDR2 FYNNEI. V lost 8 bases, J lost 4 bases, and 9 bases stayed unmatched. This CDR3 is 14 amino acids long. The CDR3: CASWRTGSSTEAFF. The CDR3 DNA reads as TGTGCCAGCTGGCGGACAGGGTCATCCACTGAAGCTTTCTTT.

The gene calls are TRBV27 and TRBJ2-5; weak D call: TRBD1 (6 bases). Trimming took 7 bases from V and 3 from J, leaving 21 bases between them. The germline V gene has CDR1 MNHEY and CDR2 SMNVEV (reference sequence). CDR3 length: 16 amino acids. The CDR3 DNA is TGTGCCAGCAAAATCACGACCTCGGACAGTGAAGAGACCCAGTACTTC. Encoded protein: CASKITTSDSEETQYF.

The chain recombines TRBV6-6 with TRBJ1-5; TRBD1 agrees at 11 bases. In germline, CDR1 is MNHNY, CDR2 SVGAGI (reference sequence). Losses at the gene ends were 4 bases for V and 6 bases for J; bases not matched to a gene: 8. The CDR3 extends over 16 amino acids. In DNA form, the CDR3 reads TGTGCCAGCAGTTCACGGACAGGGGGCATGGGTCAGCCCCAGCATTTT. Its protein product is CASSSRTGGMGQPQHF.

The CDR3: CASSSSGIGEKLFF. The CDR3 DNA reads TGTGCCAGCAGCTCCTCAGGGATTGGAGAAAAACTGTTTTTT. V gene TRBV7-2 combines with J gene TRBJ1-4; a weak D match, TRBD1 (5 bases). The CDR3 is 14 amino acids. V was cut by 4 bases and J by 8 bases, with 14 bases left in between. CDR1 is SGHTA, CDR2 FQGNSA, per germline. The full variable domain, rest sourced from reference TRBV7-2 and TRBJ1-4, is GAGVSQSPSNKVTEKGKDVELRCDPISGHTALYWYRQSLGQGLEFLIYFQGNSAPDKSGLPSDRFSAERTGGSVSTLTIQRTQQEDSAVYLCASSSSGIGEKLFFGSGTQLSVL.

The chain has TRBV6-5 and TRBJ1-1; D ambiguous. This CDR3 contains 14 residues. Between the trimmed V and J ends, which lost 2 bases and 4 bases, there was a span of 11 bases. Germline CDR1 MNHEY, CDR2 SVGAGI. The CDR3 loop reads CASSYSGDGTEAFF. In nucleotides, the CDR3 is TGTGCCAGCAGTTACAGCGGTGACGGCACTGAAGCTTTCTTT.

CDR3 DNA: TGTGCCAGCAGTCCTCGACAGGGTGGGGCTGAAGCTTTCTTT. Protein sequence: CASSPRQGGAEAFF. The chain is built from TRBV6-1 and TRBJ1-1; 7 bases match TRBD1. Germline CDR1 and CDR2: MNHNS and SASEGT. The CDR3 runs to 14 residues. Trimming removed 5 bases from V and 6 bases from J; junction bases left unmatched: 9.

The V gene is TRBV18, the J gene TRBJ2-7; D may be TRBD1 (7 bases). This CDR3 comprises 14 residues. V was shortened by 1 base and J by 6 bases, with 13 bases between the two germline ends. From germline, CDR1 is KGHSH and CDR2 LQKENI. This CDR3 is CASSPLDREVEQYF. The CDR3 DNA is TGTGCCAGCTCACCACTTGACAGGGAGGTCGAGCAGTACTTC.

CDR3 sequence: CASSLDSEDTEAFF. CDR3 sequence (DNA): TGCGCCAGCAGCTTGGATTCTGAGGACACTGAAGCTTTCTTT. The J gene is TRBJ1-1, the V gene TRBV5-1; D remains unclear. This CDR3 spans 14 amino acids. Deletions cut 0 bases from V and 3 bases from J, with 9 bases between. The V gene's germline CDR1 is SGHRS and CDR2 YFSETQ.

The chain joins TRBV29-1 to TRBJ2-7; 12 bases align to TRBD2. Germline V gene sequence: CDR1 SQVTM, CDR2 ANQGSEA. This CDR3 is 15 amino acids long. The V segment lost 7 bases and the J segment 1 base; nucleotides outside the gene matches: 8. The CDR3 reads CSGSTGTSGSYEQYF. In DNA form, the CDR3 reads TGCAGCGGAAGCACCGGGACTAGCGGGTCCTACGAGCAGTACTTC.

The genes are TRBV28 and TRBJ1-1; possible D gene TRBD1, 6 bases. This CDR3 has 14 residues. CDR1 is MDHEN, CDR2 SYDVKM, per germline. V lost 3 bases to trimming and J lost 7 bases, with 15 bases between them. The CDR3 is CASSFRGAQGEAFF. The CDR3 nucleotides are TGTGCCAGCAGTTTTCGGGGGGCGCAGGGTGAAGCTTTCTTT.

This clone was counted a single time. The gene calls are TRBV7-6 and TRBJ2-7; the D is unclear. Germline V gene lookup returns CDR1 SGHVS and CDR2 FNYEAQ. The V end was cut by 3 bases, the J end by 6 bases, with 15 bases between. This CDR3 comprises 14 residues. CDR3 bases: TGTGCCAGCAGCTTTGGTTTCCAGGATGGCGAGCAGTACTTC. Amino acids: CASSFGFQDGEQYF.

This clone was seen only a few times. The chain links TRBV5-1 to TRBJ2-2, with 12 bases identical to TRBD2. Trimming at V came to 4 bases and at J to 5 bases, leaving 12 bases not matched to a gene. Germline assignment: CDR1 SGHRS and CDR2 YFSETQ. The CDR3 covers 18 residues. The CDR3 DNA is TGCGCCAGCAGCACCCGACCGACTAGCGGGAGTTGGACCGGGGAGCTGTTTTTT. Translating gives CASSTRPTSGSWTGELFF.

The DNA for the CDR3 is TGTGCCAGCAGCCAATCCCCGACAGGGAATAGGGCAGATACGCAGTATTTT. Translation: CASSQSPTGNRADTQYF. V gene TRBV4-2 combines with J gene TRBJ2-3; 7 bases fit TRBD1. V dropped 2 bases and J dropped 4; count of bases not matched to a gene: 12. CDR1 is LGHNA, CDR2 YNFKEQ, per germline. The CDR3 has 17 amino acids.

DNA for the CDR3: TGTGCCATCTCTGGAAGGGAGGGCTTGAAAGCTTTCTTT. Its translation: CAISGREGLKAFF. The chain has TRBV10-3 and TRBJ1-1, with D unclear. The CDR3 is 13 amino acids. Trimming shortened V by 8 bases and J by 9 bases, and 19 bases separated the two germline ends. Germline CDR1 ENHRY, CDR2 SYGVKD.

This chain uses TRBV19 with TRBJ2-5; D call uncertain. The J call may be incorrect, as the DNA end agrees better with TRBJ2-7. The V gene's germline CDR1 is LNHDA and CDR2 SQIVND (reference sequence). The CDR3 consists of 16 residues. In DNA, the CDR3 is TGTGCCAGTAGTATAGATCTGGAATCAGGCTCCTACGAGCAGTACTTC. Protein product: CASSIDLESGSYEQYF.

The rearrangement links TRBV19 to TRBJ2-7; D gene ambiguous. The V and J ends lost 3 bases and 5 bases respectively, with 5 bases between them. Germline values: CDR1 LNHDA, CDR2 SQIVND (reference sequence). The CDR3 loop spans 11 amino acids. This CDR3 reads CASSISDEQYF. In DNA, the CDR3 is TGTGCCAGTAGTATTTCCGACGAGCAGTACTTC.

In its sample, this clone was seen a few times. The gene calls are TRBV6-5 and TRBJ1-2, with 7 nucleotides matching TRBD1. Germline trimming cut 5 bases from V and 4 bases from J; bases unmatched to any gene: 7. CDR1 and CDR2 (germline): MNHEY, SVGAGI. The CDR3 covers 14 residues. CDR3 residues: CASSRLTGAYGYTF. CDR3 coding DNA: TGTGCCAGCAGTAGACTAACAGGGGCCTATGGCTACACCTTC.

The table lists this clone with a count of one. The gene calls are TRBV28 and TRBJ1-2; D uncertain. The CDR3 length is 12 residues. CDR1 MDHEN and CDR2 SYDVKM come from the germline V gene. The V end was cut by 2 bases, the J end by 4 bases, with 5 bases between. The DNA for the CDR3 is TGTGCCAGCAGTTTAGACATCTATGGCTACACCTTC. Protein product: CASSLDIYGYTF.